This TCR beta chain was captured by sequencing in a study of blood T cell repertoires in COVID-19. Study overall: COVID-19 samples, acute and convalescent, were from the United States, Italy and Spain. Sources were T cells, B-cell-depleted T cells, or PBMCs; the material itself was cDNA or gDNA.

Followed longitudinally, the Seattle patients had been enrolled during active infection. Germline V lookup: CDR1 LGHDT, CDR2 YNNKEL (reference sequence). V was shortened by 4 bases and J by 3 bases, with 9 bases between the two germline ends. The CDR3 has 14 residues. Generated by immunoSEQ multiplex PCR, the TCRdb table keeps only in-frame clones and is missing some. The data contain about 87,000 clones, over 75% of them seen just once; the ten biggest clones take up around 3.3%. The source of this sequence is a woman of 80 years or more with COVID-19, enrolled during active disease. The genes are TRBV3-1 (or the pseudogene TRBV3-2) and TRBJ1-4; D gene ambiguous. Source material: peripheral blood. CDR3 nucleotides: TGTGCCAGCAGCCGGGTCGGGTCTAATGAAAAACTGTTTTTT. Its translation is CASSRVGSNEKLFF.